This T cell receptor (beta chain) is from a study of control samples from healthy donors and cancer patients (TCRdb year 2020). Regarding this clone: What antigen it recognizes has not been identified. Base qualities are missing; no much larger clone stands one base away.

The library was produced with the immunoSEQ multiplex PCR assay. TCRdb retrieved this table from immuneACCESS and kept in-frame rearrangements only. Not all clones are present; in checked studies, unresolved V genes account for under half, and no reason is known for the remainder. The sample table contains some 160,000 clones; only one count was recorded for roughly 89% of them. Less than 5.5% of the sample rests with the top ten. Reading from cysteine to phenylalanine, the CDR3 counts 13 amino acids. Just CDR3 DNA is preserved here, 39 bases in frame from base 1. The germline V gene encodes CDR1 MGHDK and CDR2 SYGVNS. At the junction V is shortened by 5 bases and J by 5 bases, with 12 bases in between.

The source material was blood. The chain is made from TRBV25-1 and TRBJ1-2; 6 matching bases give a weak D call of TRBD1. This clonotype was sampled from a young man in good health. The CDR3 region has the sequence CASSLTGKYGYTF. The nucleotide sequence reads as follows: TGTGCCAGCAGTCTCACAGGGAAGTATGGCTACACCTTC.